This TCR beta chain was retrieved from a study of blood T cell repertoires in COVID-19. Authors' data handling: Nucleated cell number was recorded as an estimate derived from reference gene primer amplification. Assay: immunoSEQ multiplex PCR; the TCRdb copy retains only in-frame clones and omits some. That table furnishes V, J and clone size, whereas the DNA furnished D and trimming. The table shows about 200,000 clones, with roughly 82% occurring only once. Recruits, aged roughly 18 to 100 years, lived in 20 to 30 US areas. Cohort allocation depended upon clinical history that participants reported. The sequenced material came from PBMCs or T cells enriched from blood (not recorded which). This receptor was taken from a man aged 40-50 years who had recovered from COVID-19.

The DNA of the CDR3 is TGTGCCAGCAGCTTGGAAGTTTCGCGGCAGTACTTC. It translates to CASSLEVSRQYF. This chain joins TRBV5-4 and TRBJ2-7; no definite D call. CDR1 is SGHNT and CDR2 is YYREEE in the germline V gene (reference sequence). Trimming removed 0 bases at V and 9 bases at J, with 10 bases between. This CDR3 is 12 amino acids long.